A selection of T cell receptor beta chains follows, all from one sample in a study of cytomegalovirus exposure and HLA in healthy donors. TCRdb's table, derived via immunoSEQ multiplex PCR, lists solely in-frame clones and lacks some. The table includes 95,000 to 150,000 clones, about 84% detected once. The source material was PBMCs. Receptor source: a man aged 18 to 30 in good health and CMV-seropositive. CDR3s include the opening cysteine and the closing phenylalanine or tryptophan. The order of the fields is clone size, J gene, V gene, CDR3 protein. Not every row has a clone size; where given, it reads once, few, many or a size class.

clone size: -; J gene: TRBJ2-6; V gene: TRBV19; CDR3 protein: CASSITIPGAGANVLTF
clone size: -; J gene: TRBJ2-7; V gene: TRBV30; CDR3 protein: CAWSAAPGTATYEQYF
clone size: -; J gene: TRBJ1-3; V gene: TRBV5-4; CDR3 protein: CASSGGQGNTIYF
clone size: -; J gene: TRBJ2-2; V gene: TRBV2; CDR3 protein: CASSVSLTRGTGELFF
clone size: few; J gene: TRBJ2-3; V gene: TRBV4-1; CDR3 protein: CASSQDISSTDTQYF
clone size: -; J gene: TRBJ1-2; V gene: TRBV18; CDR3 protein: CASSPTDREDGYTF
clone size: -; J gene: TRBJ1-2; V gene: TRBV19; CDR3 protein: CASSAGSQGNYGYTF
clone size: -; J gene: TRBJ1-2; V gene: TRBV7-2; CDR3 protein: CASSSEGGSLRDGYTF
clone size: -; J gene: TRBJ2-1; V gene: TRBV2; CDR3 protein: CASSPGTGVDEQFF
clone size: -; J gene: TRBJ2-7; V gene: TRBV13; CDR3 protein: CASSFRQGSYEQYF
clone size: -; J gene: TRBJ2-1; V gene: TRBV5-5; CDR3 protein: CASSLRGQRNDEQFF
clone size: -; J gene: TRBJ2-5; V gene: TRBV6-5; CDR3 protein: CASSYSGQQKETQYF
clone size: -; J gene: TRBJ2-1; V gene: TRBV7-8; CDR3 protein: CASSLGGEAYNEQFF
clone size: -; J gene: TRBJ2-3; V gene: TRBV5-6; CDR3 protein: CASSWGGRTDTQYF
clone size: -; J gene: -; V gene: TRBV7-2; CDR3 protein: CASSLSLLEQYF
clone size: -; J gene: TRBJ2-1; V gene: TRBV7-4; CDR3 protein: CASSLEISHNEQFF
clone size: -; J gene: TRBJ1-6; V gene: TRBV30; CDR3 protein: CAWSVTRSPRGWNSPLHF
clone size: -; J gene: TRBJ1-6; V gene: TRBV15; CDR3 protein: CATSTSGQPYNSPLHF
clone size: -; J gene: TRBJ1-3; V gene: TRBV30; CDR3 protein: CAWSVDRHSGNTIYF
clone size: -; J gene: TRBJ2-7; V gene: TRBV5-6; CDR3 protein: CASSSRDRVSSEQYF
clone size: -; J gene: TRBJ1-5; V gene: TRBV19; CDR3 protein: CASSKSAVLGNQPQHF
clone size: -; J gene: TRBJ2-2; V gene: TRBV18; CDR3 protein: CASSRKDSDTGELFF
clone size: -; J gene: TRBJ2-5; V gene: TRBV11-2; CDR3 protein: CASSLVGGDQETQYF
clone size: -; J gene: TRBJ2-1; V gene: TRBV27; CDR3 protein: CASSFESGYNEQFF
clone size: -; J gene: TRBJ1-1; V gene: TRBV13; CDR3 protein: CASSPLSGGARNTEAFF
clone size: -; J gene: TRBJ1-3; V gene: TRBV29-1; CDR3 protein: CSVVFLTVSGNTIYF
clone size: -; J gene: TRBJ2-5; V gene: TRBV2; CDR3 protein: CASSQRGLAVKGKTQYF
clone size: -; J gene: TRBJ2-3; V gene: TRBV5-1; CDR3 protein: CASSLRTSGATDTQYF
clone size: -; J gene: TRBJ1-1; V gene: TRBV4-3; CDR3 protein: CASSPHLNTEAFF
clone size: -; J gene: TRBJ1-1; V gene: TRBV5-6; CDR3 protein: CASSFGRQQARTEAFF
clone size: -; J gene: TRBJ2-1; V gene: TRBV27; CDR3 protein: CASSPHRDSGGFNEQFF
clone size: once; J gene: TRBJ2-3; V gene: TRBV21-1; CDR3 protein: CASSLIWRLAGRTDTQYF
clone size: -; J gene: TRBJ1-5; V gene: TRBV4-1; CDR3 protein: CASSQNTDSNQPQHF
clone size: -; J gene: TRBJ2-3; V gene: TRBV9; CDR3 protein: CASSVQGDTQYF
clone size: -; J gene: TRBJ1-4; V gene: TRBV5-4; CDR3 protein: CASSSRTAGTNEKLFF
clone size: -; J gene: TRBJ1-1; V gene: TRBV30; CDR3 protein: CAWGRMNTEAFF
clone size: -; J gene: TRBJ1-2; V gene: TRBV11-2; CDR3 protein: CASSSESWGVTTF